The sequence of this T cell receptor beta chain was determined in a study of CD8+ T cells in alopecia areata. Study overall: Each of the treated patients was given oral tofacitinib, 5 to 10 mg twice daily, for moderate-to-severe alopecia areata.

Overall study findings and caveats: Persistence during tofacitinib was seen for many expanded lesional clones in scalp and blood. Clonality in lesional scalp, especially alopecia totalis/universalis, exceeded that of normal scalp.

Concerning this clone: Its antigen is currently unknown.

Treatment reported: oral pan-JAK inhibitor, 5-10 mg twice daily. Lesional scalp tissue (obtained by punch biopsy) and peripheral blood were collected from alopecia areata patients. Following extraction, RNA underwent reverse transcription to cDNA, which served as the sequencing template. This table comes from immunoSEQ multiplex PCR, and its TCRdb copy is limited to in-frame clones, with some not included. The profile shows under 150,000 clones, around 63% of them singletons. The CDR3 extends over 14 amino acids. Germline V CDR1 and CDR2: SEHNR, FQNEAQ (reference sequence). Trimming took 2 bases from V and 1 from J, leaving 8 bases between them.

This clonotype was sampled from a human donor with alopecia areata. The sample in question was CD4+ T cells sorted from blood, obtained at week 4, from a patient treated with tofacitinib. The chain links TRBV7-9 to TRBJ2-5, with D uncertain. This CDR3 reads CASSLRGPQETQYF. The DNA of the CDR3 is TGTGCCAGCAGCTTAAGAGGACCCCAAGAGACCCAGTACTTC.